A single sample is the source of the 20 T cell receptor beta chains below, sequenced in a study of cytomegalovirus exposure and HLA in healthy donors. PCR involved 60 Vbeta and 13 Jbeta primers. Measured with immunoSEQ multiplex PCR; TCRdb has only the in-frame clones, and not every one. This sample has about 140,000 clones, with roughly four fifths found just once. The specimen sequenced was PBMCs. These receptors were obtained from a human donor in good health.

In the case of this clone: One junction end disagrees with the germline gene, perhaps due to a read error. The chain combines TRBV29-1 with TRBJ2-1; tentatively, D is TRBD1 (6 bases). Per germline, CDR1 SQVTM and CDR2 ANQGSEA. CDR3 length equals 14 residues. The CDR3 DNA is TGCAGCGTTCAAGACAGGATCTCCTACAATGAGCAGTTCTTC. It yields the protein CSVQDRISYNEQFF.

The J gene is TRBJ2-2, the V gene TRBV7-9, with D maybe TRBD2 (7 bases). Germline assignment: CDR1 SEHNR and CDR2 FQNEAQ (reference sequence). V was clipped by 3 bases and J by 5 bases, with 19 bases between them. The CDR3 extends over 17 amino acids. CDR3 sequence reads: CASSLTGGPSVTGELFF. CDR3 DNA: TGTGCCAGCAGCTTGACGGGGGGCCCAAGTGTTACCGGGGAGCTGTTTTTT.

This clone came up a few times. The genes are TRBV6-1 and TRBJ1-1; no clear D. Trimming took 1 base from V and 4 from J, leaving 7 bases between them. The CDR3 spans 13 residues. Per the germline V gene, CDR1 is MNHNS and CDR2 is SASEGT. The CDR3 nucleotides read TGTGCCAGCAGTGAAGGAGGGAGCACTGAAGCTTTCTTT. This sequence encodes CASSEGGSTEAFF.

This chain links TRBV19 with TRBJ1-3; TRBD1 matches 9 bases. This CDR3 has 16 amino acids. The trim removed 6 bases at V and 0 bases at J, leaving 6 bases unmatched. Germline CDR1 LNHDA, CDR2 SQIVND (reference sequence). The CDR3 DNA reads as TGTGCCAGTAGCGCGGAGACAGGGGGCTCTGGAAACACCATATATTTT. Its translation is CASSAETGGSGNTIYF.

The gene calls are TRBV6-1 and TRBJ2-7, with D possibly TRBD1 on 7 matching bases. V lost 7 bases and J lost 4, with 20 bases in between. The CDR3 contains 15 residues. Per the germline V gene, CDR1 is MNHNS and CDR2 is SASEGT. The CDR3: CASMGWRQGGYEQYF. CDR3 in DNA: TGTGCCAGCATGGGGTGGAGGCAGGGGGGTTACGAGCAGTACTTC.

The chain links TRBV11-3 to TRBJ1-2, with D perhaps matching TRBD1 (5 bases). V gave up 6 bases and J gave up 2 bases, with 10 bases separating them. CDR1 is SGHNT and CDR2 is YENEEA in the germline V gene. This CDR3 has 13 amino acids. The CDR3 nucleotides are TGTGCCAGCAGTCTAGGGGCAAACTATGGCTACACCTTC. Amino acid sequence: CASSLGANYGYTF.

CDR3 DNA: TGTGCCAGCATCCCCTTTCTTGGGGCGATCTGGGGCACTGAAGCTTTCTTT. This encodes CASIPFLGAIWGTEAFF. This rearrangement joins TRBV11-2 to TRBJ1-1, with D maybe TRBD1 (5 bases). The CDR3 spans 17 residues. Germline V CDR1 and CDR2: SGHAT, FQNNGV. V was pared by 7 bases and J by 4 bases, with 25 bases between.

The chain carries TRBV28 and TRBJ2-5; weak D call: TRBD2 (5 bases). CDR3 length: 13 residues. Germline CDR1 MDHEN, CDR2 SYDVKM. Trimming stripped 6 bases from V and 0 bases from J, with 8 bases between. The CDR3 reads CASSRGNQETQYF. CDR3 sequence (DNA): TGTGCCAGCAGCCGGGGTAACCAAGAGACCCAGTACTTC.

This clone occurred a few times. The rearrangement links TRBV6-1 to TRBJ2-7; TRBD2 aligns across 8 bases. Trimming at V came to 10 bases and at J to 1 base, leaving 12 bases not matched to a gene. CDR1 and CDR2 (germline): MNHNS, SASEGT. This CDR3 spans 15 amino acids. CDR3 in amino acids: CATSREAGASYEQYF. CDR3 coding DNA: TGTGCCACGAGCCGAGAAGCGGGGGCATCCTACGAGCAGTACTTC.

The chain combines TRBV10-2 with TRBJ1-2; no clear D gene. The length of the CDR3 is 11 residues. CDR1 and CDR2 (germline): WSHSY, SAAADI. V lost 3 bases to trimming and J lost 8 bases, with 7 bases between them. The CDR3 coding sequence is TGCGCCAGCAGTGACGAGGGAGGCTACACCTTC. Amino acid sequence: CASSDEGGYTF.

The rearrangement links TRBV18 to TRBJ1-1; TRBD1 agrees at 7 bases. The CDR3 is 12 residues long. Germline values: CDR1 KGHSH, CDR2 LQKENI. Trimming removed 11 bases from V and 3 bases from J; junction bases left unmatched: 6. The CDR3 DNA is TGTGCCGCCAACAGGGGCGACACTGAAGCTTTCTTT. Encoded protein: CAANRGDTEAFF.

CDR3 coding DNA: TGTGCCAGCAGTGGGACAGGGGGCTACGAGCAGTACTTC. Amino acids: CASSGTGGYEQYF. The chain carries TRBV6-1 and TRBJ2-7, with 10 nucleotides matching TRBD1. The junction had 0 bases not matched to a gene; V was cut back by 4 bases and J by 3 bases. Germline assignment: CDR1 MNHNS and CDR2 SASEGT. The CDR3 has 13 residues.

This clone was detected only a few times. J is TRBJ1-1 and V is TRBV7-9; D remains ambiguous. The CDR3 covers 14 residues. V was shortened by 6 bases and J by 5 bases, with 16 bases between the two germline ends. Looked up from germline, CDR1 is SEHNR and CDR2 is FQNEAQ (reference sequence). Here the CDR3 reads CASRDFPLGTEAFF. Written as DNA, the CDR3 is TGTGCCAGCAGGGACTTTCCCTTGGGAACTGAAGCTTTCTTT.

This sequence joins TRBV13 and TRBJ2-2; the D gene is possibly TRBD2 (6 bases). This CDR3 has 14 residues. Per the germline V gene, CDR1 is PRHDT and CDR2 is FYEKMQ (reference sequence). V lost 10 bases, J lost 6 bases, and 18 bases lay in between. The CDR3 nucleotides read TGTGCCACCAAGTCGGGGGAGTCGTCCGGGGAGCTGTTTTTT. Translated: CATKSGESSGELFF.

The chain joins TRBV29-1 to TRBJ1-2; possibly TRBD1 for D (5 bases). The ends were cut back, 0 bases at V and 4 bases at J, with 12 bases in the middle. CDR1 is SQVTM and CDR2 is ANQGSEA in the germline V gene. This CDR3 has 14 residues. The CDR3 loop is CSVEDPSQGYGYTF. Written as DNA, the CDR3 is TGCAGCGTTGAAGATCCCAGTCAGGGCTATGGCTACACCTTC.

The chain joins TRBV28 to TRBJ1-2; TRBD1 might be the D (6 bases). Germline V gives CDR1 MDHEN, CDR2 SYDVKM. This CDR3 has 13 amino acids. Trimming stripped 6 bases from V and 2 bases from J, with 10 bases between. The CDR3 protein is CASRHQGNYGYTF. In nucleotides, the CDR3 is TGTGCCAGCAGGCACCAGGGGAACTATGGCTACACCTTC.

This sequence joins TRBV5-6 and TRBJ2-7; D uncertain. Trimming took 4 bases from V and 5 from J, leaving 16 bases between them. CDR3 size: 14 residues. CDR1 is SGHDT, CDR2 YYEEEE, per germline. The CDR3 sequence: CASSKKPRRDEQYF. The DNA of the CDR3 is TGTGCCAGCAGCAAGAAGCCCCGTCGGGACGAGCAGTACTTC.

The chain joins TRBV11-1 to TRBJ2-3; 8 nucleotides agree with TRBD1. V was clipped by 5 bases and J by 2 bases; unmatched bases: 6. The length of the CDR3 is 15 residues. Germline assignment: CDR1 SGHAT and CDR2 FQDESV (reference sequence). CDR3 in amino acids: CASSTRTGSTDTQYF. CDR3 in DNA: TGTGCCAGCAGCACCAGGACAGGGTCCACAGATACGCAGTATTTT.

This clone has more than one count but fewer than ten. The V gene is TRBV10-3, the J gene TRBJ1-6, with D possibly TRBD1 on 5 matching bases. The germline V and J ends were trimmed by 6 bases and 8 bases, with 8 bases remaining between them. This CDR3 is built from 12 residues. CDR1 and CDR2 from the germline V gene are ENHRY and SYGVKD. CDR3 DNA: TGTGCCATCAGGGACACCTATTCACCCCTCCACTTT. Translated: CAIRDTYSPLHF.

This clone was observed a few times. The gene calls are TRBV6-5 and TRBJ2-2; D might be TRBD1 (6 bases). Trimming took 2 bases from V and 1 from J, leaving 8 bases between them. From germline, CDR1 is MNHEY and CDR2 SVGAGI. The CDR3 consists of 15 residues. CDR3 protein: CASSYDRQNTGELFF. The CDR3 DNA reads TGTGCCAGCAGTTACGACAGGCAGAACACCGGGGAGCTGTTTTTT.